This is a list of T cell receptor beta chains from one sample in a study of blood T cells in healthy people across ages. TCRdb passed the 5' RACE reads through MiXCR, listing each CDR3 protein once. The table shows roughly 1.7 million distinct CDR3 sequences, with about 35% occurring only once. Input material: blood. Receptor source: a woman under 40 in good health. CDR3s include the opening cysteine and the closing phenylalanine or tryptophan. The order of the fields is clone size, D gene, J gene, CDR3 length, V gene, CDR3 protein, CDR3 DNA. A D gene is named only where the DNA matches it firmly. Clone size appears in some rows only: once, few, many, or a class for an expanded clone.

clone_size: few
d_call: .
j_call: TRBJ2-3
cdr3_length: 16
v_call: TRBV5-1
cdr3_aa: CASSVRQKTSTDTQYF
cdr3_nt: TGCGCCAGCAGCGTTAGACAGAAAACTAGCACAGATACGCAGTATTTT

clone_size: .
d_call: TRBD2
j_call: TRBJ2-4
cdr3_length: 13
v_call: TRBV27
cdr3_aa: CASSPTRLAEKYF
cdr3_nt: TGTGCCAGCAGTCCAACTCGACTAGCGGAAAAGTACTTC

clone_size: .
d_call: .
j_call: TRBJ2-5
cdr3_length: 14
v_call: TRBV20-1
cdr3_aa: CSAPRADQQETQYF
cdr3_nt: TGCAGTGCTCCCCGGGCCGACCAGCAAGAGACCCAGTACTTC

clone_size: few
d_call: .
j_call: TRBJ1-1
cdr3_length: 14
v_call: TRBV9
cdr3_aa: CASSVGRVPTEAFF
cdr3_nt: TGTGCCAGCAGCGTAGGGAGGGTTCCCACTGAAGCTTTCTTT

clone_size: few
d_call: TRBD2
j_call: TRBJ2-7
cdr3_length: 16
v_call: TRBV6-4
cdr3_aa: CASSDSSLAVTYEQYF
cdr3_nt: TGTGCCAGCAGTGACTCGAGTCTAGCGGTTACCTACGAGCAGTACTTC

clone_size: .
d_call: TRBD1
j_call: TRBJ1-2
cdr3_length: 15
v_call: TRBV2
cdr3_aa: CAGGDRAKTNYGYTF
cdr3_nt: TGTGCCGGAGGGGACAGGGCTAAGACTAACTATGGCTACACCTTC

clone_size: many
d_call: .
j_call: TRBJ2-7
cdr3_length: 14
v_call: TRBV10-3
cdr3_aa: CATRPGANSYEQYF
cdr3_nt: TGTGCCACCCGACCAGGGGCTAATTCCTACGAGCAGTACTTC

clone_size: few
d_call: .
j_call: TRBJ2-1
cdr3_length: 15
v_call: TRBV28
cdr3_aa: CASSLPNYLALKQFF
cdr3_nt: TGTGCCAGCAGTTTGCCTAATTATCTAGCGTTGAAGCAGTTCTTC

clone_size: .
d_call: TRBD1
j_call: TRBJ1-2
cdr3_length: 13
v_call: TRBV27
cdr3_aa: CASKPDRVFGYTF
cdr3_nt: TGTGCCAGCAAGCCGGACAGGGTTTTCGGCTACACCTTC

clone_size: few
d_call: TRBD2
j_call: TRBJ2-1
cdr3_length: 17
v_call: TRBV10-1
cdr3_aa: CASSESQRLAGMNEQFF
cdr3_nt: TGCGCCAGCAGTGAGTCCCAACGACTAGCGGGGATGAATGAGCAGTTCTTC

clone_size: .
d_call: .
j_call: TRBJ2-3
cdr3_length: 13
v_call: TRBV6-5
cdr3_aa: CASSYTVSDPQYF
cdr3_nt: TGTGCCAGCAGTTACACAGTTTCAGATCCGCAGTATTTT

clone_size: .
d_call: .
j_call: TRBJ1-5
cdr3_length: 13
v_call: TRBV2
cdr3_aa: CASSEMSYQPQHF
cdr3_nt: TGTGCCAGCAGCGAAATGAGTTATCAGCCCCAGCATTTT

clone_size: once
d_call: .
j_call: TRBJ2-1
cdr3_length: 12
v_call: TRBV12-3/TRBV12-4
cdr3_aa: CASSAGANEQFF
cdr3_nt: TGTGCCAGCAGTGCGGGGGCCAATGAGCAGTTCTTC

clone_size: .
d_call: TRBD2
j_call: TRBJ2-7
cdr3_length: 16
v_call: TRBV27
cdr3_aa: CASTTQESTGGSEQYF
cdr3_nt: TGTGCCAGCACTACCCAAGAGTCAACGGGAGGGAGCGAGCAGTACTTC

clone_size: .
d_call: .
j_call: TRBJ2-7
cdr3_length: 15
v_call: TRBV7-9
cdr3_aa: CASSSDWDKSYEQYF
cdr3_nt: TGTGCCAGCAGCTCTGACTGGGACAAGAGCTACGAGCAGTACTTC

clone_size: .
d_call: .
j_call: TRBJ2-5
cdr3_length: 14
v_call: TRBV7-8
cdr3_aa: CASSLAGLEETLYF
cdr3_nt: TGTGCCAGCAGCTTAGCGGGACTCGAAGAGACCCTGTACTTC

clone_size: few
d_call: .
j_call: TRBJ2-5
cdr3_length: 14
v_call: TRBV14
cdr3_aa: CASNARSRKETQYF
cdr3_nt: TGTGCCAGCAACGCAAGGTCCAGGAAAGAGACCCAGTACTTC

clone_size: .
d_call: TRBD1
j_call: TRBJ2-7
cdr3_length: 15
v_call: TRBV2
cdr3_aa: CASSEMDRPSYEQYF
cdr3_nt: TGTGCCAGCAGTGAAATGGACAGGCCATCCTACGAGCAGTACTTC

clone_size: .
d_call: TRBD1
j_call: TRBJ1-2
cdr3_length: 16
v_call: TRBV5-1
cdr3_aa: CASSLDQGVPLDGYTF
cdr3_nt: TGCGCCAGCAGCTTGGACCAGGGGGTACCTTTGGACGGCTACACCTTC

clone_size: many
d_call: .
j_call: TRBJ2-5
cdr3_length: 16
v_call: TRBV7-8
cdr3_aa: CASSSTPWGARETQYF
cdr3_nt: TGTGCCAGCAGCTCCACACCCTGGGGGGCCAGGGAGACCCAGTACTTC

clone_size: .
d_call: .
j_call: TRBJ2-7
cdr3_length: 13
v_call: TRBV12-3/TRBV12-4
cdr3_aa: CASSLGGLHEQYF
cdr3_nt: TGTGCCAGCAGTCTTGGAGGGCTCCACGAGCAGTACTTC

clone_size: .
d_call: TRBD1
j_call: TRBJ2-3
cdr3_length: 17
v_call: TRBV12-3/TRBV12-4
cdr3_aa: CASSLLRGQGGTDTQYF
cdr3_nt: TGTGCCAGCAGTTTACTAAGAGGCCAGGGGGGCACAGATACGCAGTATTTT

clone_size: many
d_call: .
j_call: TRBJ2-7
cdr3_length: 16
v_call: TRBV7-6
cdr3_aa: CASSSRGRGGSYEQYF
cdr3_nt: TGTGCCAGCAGCTCTAGGGGGCGGGGCGGCTCCTACGAGCAGTACTTC

clone_size: .
d_call: TRBD1
j_call: TRBJ1-5
cdr3_length: 16
v_call: TRBV20-1
cdr3_aa: CSARADRGRINQPQHF
cdr3_nt: TGCAGTGCTAGGGCCGACAGGGGGCGGATTAATCAGCCCCAGCATTTT

clone_size: few
d_call: .
j_call: TRBJ2-1
cdr3_length: 16
v_call: TRBV12-3/TRBV12-4
cdr3_aa: CASSTRTNQHYNEQFF
cdr3_nt: TGTGCCAGCAGCACCCGGACTAACCAGCACTACAATGAGCAGTTCTTC

clone_size: .
d_call: .
j_call: TRBJ2-7
cdr3_length: 14
v_call: TRBV27
cdr3_aa: CASSLLYSSYEQYF
cdr3_nt: TGTGCCAGCAGTTTATTGTACAGCTCTTACGAGCAGTACTTC

clone_size: .
d_call: .
j_call: TRBJ1-2
cdr3_length: 13
v_call: TRBV6-4
cdr3_aa: CASTNRLFLGYTF
cdr3_nt: TGTGCCAGCACTAATCGGCTTTTTCTTGGCTACACCTTC

clone_size: many
d_call: .
j_call: TRBJ1-2
cdr3_length: 13
v_call: TRBV29-1
cdr3_aa: CSVEQGVPKGYTF
cdr3_nt: TGCAGCGTTGAACAGGGCGTCCCCAAAGGCTACACCTTC

clone_size: .
d_call: .
j_call: TRBJ1-5
cdr3_length: 19
v_call: TRBV7-9
cdr3_aa: CASSSGMTQGISGNQPQHF
cdr3_nt: TGTGCCAGCAGCTCCGGAATGACACAGGGAATCAGTGGCAATCAGCCCCAGCATTTT

clone_size: .
d_call: .
j_call: TRBJ2-3
cdr3_length: 15
v_call: TRBV5-1
cdr3_aa: CASRTGTMSTDTQYF
cdr3_nt: TGCGCCAGCAGAACCGGGACAATGAGCACAGATACGCAGTATTTT

clone_size: few
d_call: .
j_call: TRBJ2-7
cdr3_length: 15
v_call: TRBV7-2
cdr3_aa: CASSPLGGSDYEQYF
cdr3_nt: TGTGCCAGCAGCCCCCTTGGGGGTTCAGATTACGAGCAGTACTTC

clone_size: .
d_call: .
j_call: TRBJ1-4
cdr3_length: 15
v_call: TRBV3-1
cdr3_aa: CASSQEKGMGEKLFF
cdr3_nt: TGTGCCAGCAGCCAAGAAAAGGGGATGGGTGAAAAACTGTTTTTT

clone_size: few
d_call: .
j_call: TRBJ2-7
cdr3_length: 16
v_call: TRBV5-1
cdr3_aa: CASSLGPQGGVYEQYF
cdr3_nt: TGCGCCAGCAGCTTGGGGCCACAGGGGGGGGTCTACGAGCAGTACTTC

clone_size: few
d_call: .
j_call: TRBJ2-6
cdr3_length: 16
v_call: TRBV20-1
cdr3_aa: CSARGAPYSGANVLTF
cdr3_nt: TGCAGTGCTAGAGGGGCACCCTACTCTGGGGCCAACGTCCTGACTTTC

clone_size: .
d_call: .
j_call: TRBJ1-1
cdr3_length: 15
v_call: TRBV7-2
cdr3_aa: CASSPRSGSFTEAFF
cdr3_nt: TGTGCCAGCAGCCCCAGATCAGGAAGTTTCACTGAAGCTTTCTTT

clone_size: few
d_call: TRBD1
j_call: TRBJ1-4
cdr3_length: 16
v_call: TRBV4-1
cdr3_aa: CASSQPTGGRNEKLFF
cdr3_nt: TGCGCCAGCAGCCAACCTACAGGGGGAAGGAATGAAAAACTGTTTTTT

clone_size: few
d_call: TRBD2
j_call: TRBJ2-3
cdr3_length: 16
v_call: TRBV25-1
cdr3_aa: CASSLGLASTTDTQYF
cdr3_nt: TGTGCCAGCAGCCTAGGACTAGCTAGTACGACTGATACGCAGTATTTT

clone_size: few
d_call: TRBD1
j_call: TRBJ1-1
cdr3_length: 14
v_call: TRBV5-1
cdr3_aa: CASYLETGGTEAFF
cdr3_nt: TGCGCCAGCTACCTCGAGACAGGGGGTACTGAAGCTTTCTTT

clone_size: .
d_call: .
j_call: TRBJ1-2
cdr3_length: 15
v_call: TRBV6-5
cdr3_aa: CASRRSTGALTGYTF
cdr3_nt: TGTGCCAGCAGAAGATCGACGGGGGCCTTGACTGGCTACACCTTC

clone_size: few
d_call: TRBD1
j_call: TRBJ1-1
cdr3_length: 14
v_call: TRBV20-1
cdr3_aa: CSATGQVLGTEAFF
cdr3_nt: TGCAGTGCTACTGGACAGGTTTTAGGCACTGAAGCTTTCTTT

clone_size: few
d_call: TRBD1
j_call: TRBJ2-3
cdr3_length: 16
v_call: TRBV6-1
cdr3_aa: CASSGFRDRITDTQYF
cdr3_nt: TGTGCCAGCAGTGGTTTTCGGGACAGGATCACAGATACGCAGTATTTT

clone_size: .
d_call: TRBD1
j_call: TRBJ2-4
cdr3_length: 11
v_call: TRBV24-1
cdr3_aa: CAAGDREIQYF
cdr3_nt: TGTGCCGCGGGTGACAGGGAAATTCAGTACTTC

clone_size: .
d_call: .
j_call: TRBJ1-6
cdr3_length: 15
v_call: TRBV2
cdr3_aa: CASTNYGTYNSPLHF
cdr3_nt: TGTGCCAGCACTAACTACGGAACCTATAATTCACCCCTCCACTTT

clone_size: few
d_call: TRBD2
j_call: TRBJ2-2
cdr3_length: 15
v_call: TRBV7-2
cdr3_aa: CASTTGTSGTGELFF
cdr3_nt: TGTGCCAGCACCACCGGGACTAGCGGCACCGGGGAGCTGTTTTTT

clone_size: .
d_call: .
j_call: TRBJ2-5
cdr3_length: 16
v_call: TRBV5-6
cdr3_aa: CASSENQTPKWETQYF
cdr3_nt: TGTGCCAGCAGCGAAAATCAAACACCGAAATGGGAGACCCAGTACTTC

clone_size: once
d_call: .
j_call: TRBJ1-4
cdr3_length: 18
v_call: TRBV4-2
cdr3_aa: CASSPWAYSLKGDEKLFF
cdr3_nt: TGTGCCAGCAGCCCCTGGGCCTACTCACTCAAGGGGGATGAAAAACTGTTTTTT

clone_size: few
d_call: TRBD2
j_call: TRBJ2-7
cdr3_length: 16
v_call: TRBV27
cdr3_aa: CASRLAGVGLSYEQYF
cdr3_nt: TGTGCCAGCCGTTTAGCGGGAGTAGGGTTGTCCTACGAGCAGTACTTC

clone_size: .
d_call: TRBD1
j_call: TRBJ1-1
cdr3_length: 15
v_call: TRBV3-1
cdr3_aa: CASSHRRGRDTEAFF
cdr3_nt: TGTGCCAGCAGCCATCGGAGGGGGCGGGACACTGAAGCTTTCTTT

clone_size: .
d_call: .
j_call: TRBJ1-2
cdr3_length: 15
v_call: TRBV7-9
cdr3_aa: CASSRAPGEDYGYTF
cdr3_nt: TGTGCCAGCAGCCGCGCCCCCGGGGAGGACTATGGCTACACCTTC

clone_size: .
d_call: TRBD2
j_call: TRBJ2-1
cdr3_length: 16
v_call: TRBV6-6
cdr3_aa: CASSYSGGARYNEQFF
cdr3_nt: TGTGCCAGCAGTTACTCCGGGGGGGCCCGGTACAATGAGCAGTTCTTC

clone_size: .
d_call: .
j_call: TRBJ2-1
cdr3_length: 16
v_call: TRBV6-1
cdr3_aa: CASRQLQGIPYNEQFF
cdr3_nt: TGTGCCAGCAGACAACTACAGGGTATCCCTTACAATGAGCAGTTCTTC

clone_size: .
d_call: TRBD2
j_call: TRBJ2-7
cdr3_length: 17
v_call: TRBV7-2
cdr3_aa: CASSLSHGIAGSHEQYF
cdr3_nt: TGTGCCAGCAGCTTATCCCACGGGATAGCGGGGTCCCACGAGCAGTACTTC

clone_size: .
d_call: .
j_call: TRBJ2-1
cdr3_length: 13
v_call: TRBV28
cdr3_aa: CARLGTSYNEQFF
cdr3_nt: TGTGCCAGGTTAGGGACTTCCTACAATGAGCAGTTCTTC

clone_size: .
d_call: .
j_call: TRBJ2-5
cdr3_length: 14
v_call: TRBV15
cdr3_aa: CATSRQPKAETQYF
cdr3_nt: TGTGCCACCAGCAGACAACCCAAGGCCGAGACCCAGTACTTC